These 8 T cell receptor beta chains came from one sample sequenced in a study of T-cell reconstitution after alpha-beta-depleted transplantation in children. For TCRbeta, the library was prepared with unique molecular identifiers. TCRdb recomputed calls from the PCR reads with MiXCR, one row per CDR3 protein. The sample has about 540,000 distinct CDR3 sequences; around 18% are singletons. The sample was PBMCs from the stem cell graft donor, taken from the stem cell graft. All receptors derive from a human donor who donated a stem cell graft to a child with acute lymphoblastic leukemia.

This clonotype was counted a few times. The chain joins TRBV27 to TRBJ1-5; D is unclear. The CDR3 consists of 14 residues. Deletions cut 5 bases from V and 1 base from J, with 9 bases between. CDR1 and CDR2 from the germline V gene are MNHEY and SMNVEV (reference sequence). CDR3 nucleotide sequence: TGTGCCAGCAGTCTCCACACCAGCAATCAGCCCCAGCATTTT. Its translation: CASSLHTSNQPQHF.

This clonotype has just a few counts. The gene calls are TRBV4-2 and TRBJ2-1; 10 nucleotides align to TRBD2. The germline gives CDR1 LGHNA, CDR2 YNFKEQ. Germline trimming cut 4 bases from V and 4 bases from J; bases unmatched to any gene: 16. The CDR3 runs to 19 residues. The chain's CDR3 is CASSRVAGGRTVGYNEQFF. The CDR3 nucleotides read TGTGCCAGCAGCCGAGTAGCGGGAGGTAGAACAGTGGGGTACAATGAGCAGTTCTTC.

V is TRBV10-3 and J is TRBJ2-1, with D perhaps TRBD2 (5 bases). Trimming took 4 bases from V and 5 from J, leaving 18 bases between them. This CDR3 has 16 residues. CDR1 is ENHRY and CDR2 is SYGVKD in the germline V gene. CDR3 DNA: TGTGCCATCAGTGGTGAGGGCAGGAGGCAACACAATGAGCAGTTCTTC. Its translation is CAISGEGRRQHNEQFF.

The chain couples TRBV20-1 to TRBJ2-3, with TRBD1 identical over 9 bases. The CDR3 runs 15 residues. With 5 bases clipped from V and 5 bases from J, the junction kept 11 bases outside the gene matches. The germline gives CDR1 DFQATT, CDR2 SNEGSKA (reference sequence). The CDR3 DNA sequence: TGCAGTGCTGGCCGGGACAGGGAGGAAGGAGATACGCAGTATTTT. Amino acid sequence: CSAGRDREEGDTQYF.

The chain is built from TRBV7-3 and TRBJ2-1, with D maybe TRBD1 (6 bases). Germline V gives CDR1 SGHTA, CDR2 FQGTGA. CDR3 length equals 16 residues. Trimming cost V 6 bases and J 4 bases, with 19 bases left between them. The CDR3 nucleotides are TGTGCCAGCAGTCGAACCGGGACACCAGGGTACAATGAGCAGTTCTTC. This encodes CASSRTGTPGYNEQFF.

This clonotype was seen a few times. CDR3 in amino acids: CASSRPGQLTGELFF. The CDR3 bases are TGTGCCAGCAGCCGGCCGGGACAGCTCACCGGGGAGCTGTTTTTT. The J gene is TRBJ2-2, the V gene TRBV27; 7 nucleotides match TRBD1. From germline, CDR1 is MNHEY and CDR2 SMNVEV (reference sequence). J gave up 4 bases and V 6 bases, and 8 bases lay outside the gene matches. CDR3 length: 15 residues.

This clonotype was counted a few times. The chain combines TRBV5-1 with TRBJ2-2, with 12 bases matching TRBD2. After removal of 4 bases from V and 3 bases from J, the junction contained 13 bases not matched to a gene. Germline V gives CDR1 SGHRS, CDR2 YFSETQ. This CDR3 spans 19 amino acids. The CDR3 is CASSLLGTSGSQDTGELFF. CDR3 sequence (DNA): TGCGCCAGCAGCCTCCTCGGGACTAGCGGGTCTCAAGACACCGGGGAGCTGTTTTTT.

This sequence joins TRBV5-1 and TRBJ2-2; 7 positions match TRBD2. The junction had 12 bases not matched to a gene; V was cut back by 0 bases and J by 4 bases. The CDR3 has 18 amino acids. Germline V gene data show CDR1 as SGHRS and CDR2 as YFSETQ. The CDR3 DNA follows: TGCGCCAGCAGCTTGGTTCTGCGTCTAGCGGATCCCACCGGGGAGCTGTTTTTT. It codes for CASSLVLRLADPTGELFF.